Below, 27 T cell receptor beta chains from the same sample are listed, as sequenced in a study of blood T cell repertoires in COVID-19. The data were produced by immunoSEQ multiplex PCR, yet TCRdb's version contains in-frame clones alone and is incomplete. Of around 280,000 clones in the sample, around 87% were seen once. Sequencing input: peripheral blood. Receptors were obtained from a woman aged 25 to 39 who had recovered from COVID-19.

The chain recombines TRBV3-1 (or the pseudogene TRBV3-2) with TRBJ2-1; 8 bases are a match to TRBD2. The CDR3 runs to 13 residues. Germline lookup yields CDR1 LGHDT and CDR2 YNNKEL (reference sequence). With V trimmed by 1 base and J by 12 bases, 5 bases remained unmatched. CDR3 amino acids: CASSQGAGTRQFF. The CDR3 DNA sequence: TGTGCCAGCAGCCAAGGGGCGGGGACTAGGCAGTTCTTC.

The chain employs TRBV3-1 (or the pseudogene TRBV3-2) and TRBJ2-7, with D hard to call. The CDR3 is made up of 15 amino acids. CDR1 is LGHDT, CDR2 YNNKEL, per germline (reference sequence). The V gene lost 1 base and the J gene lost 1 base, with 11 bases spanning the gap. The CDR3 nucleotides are TGTGCCAGCAGCCAAGCTGGCCAAGATTCCTACGAGCAGTACTTC. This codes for CASSQAGQDSYEQYF.

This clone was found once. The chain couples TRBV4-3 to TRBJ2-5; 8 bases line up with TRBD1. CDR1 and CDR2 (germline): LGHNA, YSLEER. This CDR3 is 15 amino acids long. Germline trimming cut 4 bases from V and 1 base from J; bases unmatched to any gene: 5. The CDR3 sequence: CASSLGTGIQETQYF. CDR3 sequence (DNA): TGCGCCAGCAGCCTTGGGACAGGAATCCAAGAGACCCAGTACTTC.

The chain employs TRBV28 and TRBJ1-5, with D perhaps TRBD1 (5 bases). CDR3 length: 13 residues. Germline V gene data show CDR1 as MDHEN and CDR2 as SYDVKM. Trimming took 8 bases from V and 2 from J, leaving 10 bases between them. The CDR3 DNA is TGTGCCAGCCAGGGAACCCGCAATCAGCCCCAGCATTTT. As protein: CASQGTRNQPQHF.

The CDR3 spells CASSLIEDAGQPQHF. For the CDR3, the DNA is TGTGCCAGTAGTTTGATAGAGGATGCGGGTCAGCCCCAGCATTTT. The genes are TRBV19 and TRBJ1-5; D not certain. V was pared by 5 bases and J by 6 bases, with 17 bases between. The V gene's germline CDR1 is LNHDA and CDR2 SQIVND (reference sequence). The CDR3 contains 15 residues.

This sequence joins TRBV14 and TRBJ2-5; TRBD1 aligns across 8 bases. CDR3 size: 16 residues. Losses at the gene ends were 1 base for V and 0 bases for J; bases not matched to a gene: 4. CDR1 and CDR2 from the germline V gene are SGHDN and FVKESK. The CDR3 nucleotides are TGTGCCAGCAGCCAAGCGGGACAGGTTAACCAAGAGACCCAGTACTTC. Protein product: CASSQAGQVNQETQYF.

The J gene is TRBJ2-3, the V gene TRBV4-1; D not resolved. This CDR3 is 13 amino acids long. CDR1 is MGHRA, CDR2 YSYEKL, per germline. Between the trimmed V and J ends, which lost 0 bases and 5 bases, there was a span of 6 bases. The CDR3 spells CASSQEHGDTQYF. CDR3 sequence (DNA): TGCGCCAGCAGCCAAGAACATGGAGATACGCAGTATTTT.

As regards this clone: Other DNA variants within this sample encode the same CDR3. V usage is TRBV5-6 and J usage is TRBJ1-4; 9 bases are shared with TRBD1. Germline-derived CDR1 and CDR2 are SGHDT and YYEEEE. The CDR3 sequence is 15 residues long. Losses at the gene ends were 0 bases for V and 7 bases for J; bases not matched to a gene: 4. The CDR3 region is CASSLVGQGSEKLFF. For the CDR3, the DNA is TGTGCCAGCAGCTTGGTGGGACAGGGAAGTGAAAAACTGTTTTTT.

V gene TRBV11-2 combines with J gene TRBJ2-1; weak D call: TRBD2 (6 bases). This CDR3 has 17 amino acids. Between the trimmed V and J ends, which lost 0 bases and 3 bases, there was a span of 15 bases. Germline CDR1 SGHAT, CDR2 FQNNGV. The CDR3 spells CASSLDRAGSGYNEQFF. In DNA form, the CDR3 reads TGTGCCAGCAGCTTAGACAGGGCCGGGAGCGGCTACAATGAGCAGTTCTTC.

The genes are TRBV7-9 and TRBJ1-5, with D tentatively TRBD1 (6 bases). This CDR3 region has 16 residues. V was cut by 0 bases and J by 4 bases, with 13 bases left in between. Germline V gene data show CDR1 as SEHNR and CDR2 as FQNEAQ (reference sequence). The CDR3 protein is CASSLATPRGNQPQHF. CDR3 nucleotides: TGTGCCAGCAGCTTAGCAACACCAAGGGGGAATCAGCCCCAGCATTTT.

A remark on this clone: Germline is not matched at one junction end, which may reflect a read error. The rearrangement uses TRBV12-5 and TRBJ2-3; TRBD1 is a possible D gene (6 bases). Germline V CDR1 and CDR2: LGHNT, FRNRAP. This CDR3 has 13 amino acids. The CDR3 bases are TGTGCTAGTGGCTTGGACAGTTCAGATACGCAGTATTTT. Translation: CASGLDSSDTQYF.

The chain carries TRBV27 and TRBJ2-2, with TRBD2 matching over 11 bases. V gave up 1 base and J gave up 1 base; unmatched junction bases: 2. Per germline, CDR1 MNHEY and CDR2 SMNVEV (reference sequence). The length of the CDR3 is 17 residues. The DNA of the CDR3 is TGTGCCAGCAGTTTATACGGACTAGCGGGGAACACCGGGGAGCTGTTTTTT. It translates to CASSLYGLAGNTGELFF.

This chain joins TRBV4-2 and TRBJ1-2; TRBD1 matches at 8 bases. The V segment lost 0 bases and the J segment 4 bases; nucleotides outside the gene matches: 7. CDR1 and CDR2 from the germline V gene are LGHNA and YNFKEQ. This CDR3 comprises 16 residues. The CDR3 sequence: CASSQDSAGGIYGYTF. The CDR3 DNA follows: TGTGCCAGCAGCCAAGATAGCGCAGGGGGCATCTATGGCTACACCTTC.

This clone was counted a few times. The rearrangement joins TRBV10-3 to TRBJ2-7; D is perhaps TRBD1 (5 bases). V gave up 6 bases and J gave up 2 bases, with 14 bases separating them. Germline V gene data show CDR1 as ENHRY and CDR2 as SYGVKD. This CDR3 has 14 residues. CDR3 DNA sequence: TGTGCCATCAGACCAAAGACAGAAGCCTACGAGCAGTACTTC. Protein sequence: CAIRPKTEAYEQYF.

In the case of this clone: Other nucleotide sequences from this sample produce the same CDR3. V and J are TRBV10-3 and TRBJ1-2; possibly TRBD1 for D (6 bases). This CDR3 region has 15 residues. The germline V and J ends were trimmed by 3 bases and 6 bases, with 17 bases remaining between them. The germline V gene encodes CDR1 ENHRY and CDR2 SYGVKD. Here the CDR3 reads CAISESMSRGHGYTF. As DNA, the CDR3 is TGTGCCATCAGTGAATCGATGAGCAGGGGACATGGCTACACCTTC.

This chain's CDR3 is CASSQVENSPLHF. The CDR3 nucleotides read TGTGCCAGCAGCCAAGTTGAGAATTCACCCCTCCACTTT. The J gene is TRBJ1-6, the V gene TRBV3-1 (or the pseudogene TRBV3-2); no firm D call. Trimming shortened V by 1 base and J by 7 bases, and 5 bases separated the two germline ends. The CDR3 has 13 residues. The germline V gene has CDR1 LGHDT and CDR2 YNNKEL (reference sequence).

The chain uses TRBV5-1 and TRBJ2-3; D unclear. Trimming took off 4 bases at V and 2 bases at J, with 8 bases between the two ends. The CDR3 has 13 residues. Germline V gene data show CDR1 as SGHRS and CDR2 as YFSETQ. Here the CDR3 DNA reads TGCGCCAGCAGCCTTTCAGACACAGATACGCAGTATTTT. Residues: CASSLSDTDTQYF.

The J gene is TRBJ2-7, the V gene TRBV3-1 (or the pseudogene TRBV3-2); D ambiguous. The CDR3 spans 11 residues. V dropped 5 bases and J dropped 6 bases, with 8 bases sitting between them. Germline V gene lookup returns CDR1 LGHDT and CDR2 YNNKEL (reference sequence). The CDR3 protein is CASSSSGEQYF. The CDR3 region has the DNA TGTGCCAGCAGCAGCTCGGGCGAGCAGTACTTC.

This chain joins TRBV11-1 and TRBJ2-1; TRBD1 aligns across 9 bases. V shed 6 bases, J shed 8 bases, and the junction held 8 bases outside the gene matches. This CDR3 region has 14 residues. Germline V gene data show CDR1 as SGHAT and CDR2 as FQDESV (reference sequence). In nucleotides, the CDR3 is TGTGCCAGCAGACATGGGACAGGGTGGGATGAGCAGTTCTTC. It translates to CASRHGTGWDEQFF.

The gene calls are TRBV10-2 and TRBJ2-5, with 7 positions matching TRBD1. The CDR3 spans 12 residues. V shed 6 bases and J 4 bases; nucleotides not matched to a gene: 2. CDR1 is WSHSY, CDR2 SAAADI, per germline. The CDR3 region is CASRGGRETQYF. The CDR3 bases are TGCGCCAGCAGAGGGGGCCGAGAGACCCAGTACTTC.

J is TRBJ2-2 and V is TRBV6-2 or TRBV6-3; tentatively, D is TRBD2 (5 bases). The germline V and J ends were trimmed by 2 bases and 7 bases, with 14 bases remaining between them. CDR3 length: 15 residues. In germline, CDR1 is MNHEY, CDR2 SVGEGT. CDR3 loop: CASSYGRPRGGELFF. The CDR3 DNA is TGTGCCAGCAGTTACGGGCGGCCTCGGGGCGGGGAGCTGTTTTTT.

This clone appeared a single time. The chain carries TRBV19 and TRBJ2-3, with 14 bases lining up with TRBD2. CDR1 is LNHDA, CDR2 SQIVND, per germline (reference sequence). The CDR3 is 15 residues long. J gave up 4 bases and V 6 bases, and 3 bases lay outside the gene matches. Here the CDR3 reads CASSQTSGRADTQYF. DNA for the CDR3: TGTGCCAGTAGCCAGACTAGCGGGAGGGCAGATACGCAGTATTTT. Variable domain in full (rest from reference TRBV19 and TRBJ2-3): DGGITQSPKYLFRKEGQNVTLSCEQNLNHDAMYWYRQDPGQGLRLIYYSQIVNDFQKGDIAEGYSVSREKKESFPLTVTSAQKNPTAFYLCASSQTSGRADTQYFGPGTRLTVL.

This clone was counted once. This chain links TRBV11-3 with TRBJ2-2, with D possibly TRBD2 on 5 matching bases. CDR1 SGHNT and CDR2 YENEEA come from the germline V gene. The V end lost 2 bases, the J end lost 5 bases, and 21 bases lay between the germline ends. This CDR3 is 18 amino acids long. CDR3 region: CASSLNLLGGLPTGELFF. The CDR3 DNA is TGTGCCAGCAGCTTAAACTTATTAGGAGGACTTCCAACCGGGGAGCTGTTTTTT.

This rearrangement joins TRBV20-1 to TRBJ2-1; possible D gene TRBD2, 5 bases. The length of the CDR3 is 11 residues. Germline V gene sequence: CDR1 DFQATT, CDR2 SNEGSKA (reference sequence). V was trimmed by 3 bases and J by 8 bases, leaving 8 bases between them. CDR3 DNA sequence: TGCAGTGCTAGCGAGGAGGATGAGCAGTTCTTC. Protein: CSASEEDEQFF.

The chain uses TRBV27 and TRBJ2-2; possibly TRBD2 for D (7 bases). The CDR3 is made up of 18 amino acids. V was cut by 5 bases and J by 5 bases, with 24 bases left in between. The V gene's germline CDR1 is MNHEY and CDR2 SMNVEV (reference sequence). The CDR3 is CASSLQPPGGQGTGELFF. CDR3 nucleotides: TGTGCCAGCAGTCTCCAACCACCGGGGGGCCAGGGAACCGGGGAGCTGTTTTTT.

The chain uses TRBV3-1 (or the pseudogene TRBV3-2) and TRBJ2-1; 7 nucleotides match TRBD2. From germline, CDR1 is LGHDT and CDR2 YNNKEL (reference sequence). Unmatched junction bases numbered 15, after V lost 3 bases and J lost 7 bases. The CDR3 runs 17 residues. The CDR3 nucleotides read TGTGCCAGCAGCCATATGGGGACGGGAGCGGGGAGGAATGAGCAGTTCTTC. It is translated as CASSHMGTGAGRNEQFF.

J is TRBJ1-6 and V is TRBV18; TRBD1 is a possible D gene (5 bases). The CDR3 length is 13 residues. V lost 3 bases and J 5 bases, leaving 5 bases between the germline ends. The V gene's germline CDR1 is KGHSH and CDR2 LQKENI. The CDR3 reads CASSPDNNSPLHF. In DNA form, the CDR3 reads TGTGCCAGCTCACCGGACAATAATTCACCCCTCCACTTT.